The sequence of this T cell receptor (beta chain) was determined in a study of T cells in Graves' hyperthyroidism and ophthalmopathy. Broader study findings: In blood, most of the thyroid clonotypes expanded above 0.001 were also present.

Patients between 18 and 65 years old had hyperthyroidism, newly diagnosed and lasting under 2 months. The diagnostic basis comprised clinical symptoms, serum thyroxine and TRAb, thyroid ultrasound and orbital computed tomography. 10 ml of fresh peripheral blood supplied the PBMCs. The V end lost 4 bases, the J end lost 3 bases, and 18 bases lay between the germline ends. Germline values: CDR1 LGHNT, CDR2 FRNRAP. The CDR3 runs to 16 residues. The CDR3 regions of TCR beta were amplified from RNA transcripts. During a first-round RT-PCR of the TCR CDR3, the HTBI primer set was used. From the multiplex PCR reads, TCRdb called clonotypes with MiXCR, one entry per CDR3 protein. The sample lists hundreds of thousands of distinct CDR3 sequences, around a quarter occurring once. This clonotype was detected a few times. What it binds is unknown.

Sequencing used blood. The TCR originated in a man between 50 and 59 years old with Graves' hyperthyroidism. This rearrangement joins TRBV12-5 to TRBJ1-1; possibly TRBD1 for D (6 bases). CDR3 DNA sequence: TGTGCTAGTGGTTCCCCCCCGAACAGGGTCGACACTGAAGCTTTCTTT. This sequence encodes CASGSPPNRVDTEAFF.